Reported below is one T cell receptor beta chain. Template switching with 5'RACE generated the TCR cDNA and added a universal primer site and UMIs. MiXCR, run by TCRdb on the 5' RACE reads, gives a single entry per CDR3 protein. Of about 85,000 distinct CDR3 sequences detected, less than 15% appear once; the ten largest clones hold roughly 24%. This sample was included in a study of T cells after yellow fever vaccination. V lost 7 bases and J lost 4; bases outside the gene matches: 10. Germline CDR1 and CDR2: ENHRY and SYGVKD. This CDR3 has 15 amino acids. The chain is built from TRBV10-3 and TRBJ1-1; 9 bases are shared with TRBD1. This receptor was obtained from a man younger than 35 who received the YFV17D yellow fever vaccine. Sequences were derived from CD8+ T cells not binding an NS4B(214-222) dextramer, sorted from PBMCs, sampled roughly 20 days after the first yellow fever vaccination. The CDR3 spells CAINRGTGSTTEAFF. For the CDR3, the DNA is TGTGCCATCAATCGGGGGACAGGGTCGACCACTGAAGCTTTCTTT.